Given below is one TCR beta chain in context. Its antigen is unidentified. Data came from immunoSEQ multiplex PCR; TCRdb stores just in-frame clones and leaves some out. Of roughly 2.2 million clones listed, more than 85% were seen once; the top ten hold about 0.39%. The sample comes from a study of shared clonotypes between healthy human individuals. Study-wide results and limits: The four-donor shared clonotypes exceeded non-shared clonotypes in generation probability, with non-shared ones scoring lower.

Only Caucasian adults living in Nashville, Tennessee served as donors. With 1 base clipped from V and 0 bases from J, the junction kept 9 bases outside the gene matches. The V gene's germline CDR1 is SGHDT and CDR2 YYEEEE. This CDR3 region has 19 residues. The sample consisted of naive CD4+ T cells from PBMCs. The subset denotes: CD45RA+ positively selected. The rearrangement links TRBV5-6 to TRBJ2-3; TRBD2 matches 12 bases. The TCR was taken from a man younger than 30 in good health. Some clones in this sample may be carry-over from other donors' samples. The CDR3 reads CASSLFSSGRASSTDTQYF. The CDR3 DNA reads TGTGCCAGCAGCTTGTTTTCTAGCGGGAGGGCCAGCAGCACAGATACGCAGTATTTT.